These 16 T cell receptor beta chains originate from one sample sequenced in a study of T cell clonality in common variable immunodeficiency. Clones were read by immunoSEQ multiplex PCR, and TCRdb kept only the in-frame ones, dropping some. The data show some 50,000 clones, with none appearing a single time. What was sequenced was peripheral blood mononuclear cells. The receptors here all came from a person aged 18 to 75 in good health.

This clone was recorded many times. Read sequence stops 3 residues before the CDR3 end, and the germline J gene provides the missing end. V is TRBV4-2 and J is TRBJ1-4, with D perhaps matching TRBD1 (6 bases). With 0 bases removed from V and 8 bases from J, the gap between germline ends came to 10 bases. This CDR3 has 14 amino acids. CDR1 and CDR2 (germline): LGHNA, YNFKEQ. CDR3 DNA (partial): TGTGCCAGCAGCCAAGAAGCAGGGGAGGAAAAA. Translated, it gives CASSQEAGEEK. Given in full, the CDR3 is CASSQEAGEEKLFF.

Notes on this clone: Just one base apart from a much larger clone, this may be a read error. Read data end 3 residues before the CDR3 end; the end is taken from the germline J gene. The rearrangement uses TRBV19 and TRBJ2-3; 14 bases align to TRBD2. This CDR3 has 16 residues. Germline V lookup: CDR1 LNHDA, CDR2 SQIVND (reference sequence). V was pared by 9 bases and J by 7 bases, with 12 bases of the junction left unmatched. CDR3 region: CASTQTSGGAQHTQYF. CDR3 DNA, as far as it was read: TGTGCCAGCACCCAGACTAGCGGGGGGGCCCAACATACG.

For this clone: This clone may be a read error of a much larger clone one base away. The read finishes 3 residues shy of the CDR3 end, and the germline J gene is used to complete it. V gene TRBV19 combines with J gene TRBJ1-4; a possible D gene is TRBD1 (6 bases). Germline CDR1 reads LNHDA; CDR2 reads SQIVND (reference sequence). The CDR3 has 16 residues. The DNA read from the CDR3 is TGTGCCAGTAGTATAGTCAACCGCAGGGGTTTCTCACCA. Its protein product is CASSIVNRRGFSP. The full-length CDR3 reads as CASSIVNRRGFSPLFF.

This clone was seen ten or more times. The read halts 3 residues ahead of the CDR3 end, with the missing end drawn from the germline J gene. The chain combines TRBV20-1 with TRBJ1-5, with D unresolved. The CDR3 sequence is 12 residues long. CDR1 is DFQATT and CDR2 is SNEGSKA in the germline V gene (reference sequence). The germline V and J ends were trimmed by 4 bases and 4 bases, with 8 bases remaining between them. CDR3 DNA, as far as it was read: TGCAGTGCTATTTTCAGAAATCAGCCC. Protein: CSAIFRNQP. The whole CDR3 sequence is CSAIFRNQPQHF.

This clone has at least ten counts. The read comes to an end 3 residues before the CDR3 does, leaving the germline J gene to fill in the end. The rearrangement links TRBV6-1 to TRBJ1-3; D is undetermined. With 2 bases removed from V and 2 bases from J, the gap between germline ends came to 13 bases. Germline V CDR1 and CDR2: MNHNS, SASEGT. The CDR3 length is 16 residues. The part of the CDR3 DNA that was read is TGTGCCAGCAGTGAATTTGAGGCGGGTGCTGGAAACACC. It is translated as CASSEFEAGAGNT. The whole CDR3 reads CASSEFEAGAGNTIYF.

At least ten counts were recorded for this clone. The read falls 3 residues short of the CDR3 end, and the missing part is taken from the germline J gene. The rearrangement links TRBV6-1 to TRBJ1-2, with 7 nucleotides matching TRBD1. CDR1 and CDR2 (germline): MNHNS, SASEGT. The ends lost 2 bases at V and 4 bases at J; junction bases unmatched: 4. CDR3 length: 14 amino acids. The CDR3 bases that were read are TGTGCCAGCAGTGAAAGGGCAGGGGGCTATGGC. The encoded protein is CASSERAGGYG. The entire CDR3 reads CASSERAGGYGYTF.

As for this clone: The sequenced fragment ends 3 residues before the CDR3 boundary, so the rest is inferred from the germline J gene. The chain is built from TRBV20-1 and TRBJ2-5; 12 nucleotides agree with TRBD2. In germline, CDR1 is DFQATT, CDR2 SNEGSKA (reference sequence). The CDR3 runs to 18 residues. The CDR3 bases that were read are TGCAGTGCTAGAAAAGCTAGCGGGGGGGCCAGGGGCACAGATACC. It yields the protein CSARKASGGARGTDT. The whole CDR3 sequence reads CSARKASGGARGTDTQYF.

In this sample, this clone turned up a few times. Mismatch with germline at one junction end may stem from a read error. The read terminates 3 residues before the CDR3 end, so the remaining end is supplied by the germline J gene. This chain connects TRBV7-8 to TRBJ1-3; D not certain. Per germline, CDR1 SGHVS and CDR2 FQNEAQ. This CDR3 comprises 13 residues. Partial CDR3 DNA: TGTGCCAGCAGCTCGGACTCTGGAAACACA. Protein: CASSSDSGNT. In full, the CDR3 reads CASSSDSGNTIYF.

This clone appeared many times. Read coverage stops 3 residues before the CDR3 terminus; the germline J gene supplies the remainder. This chain connects TRBV19 to TRBJ2-5; 8 bases map to TRBD1. Germline CDR1 LNHDA, CDR2 SQIVND (reference sequence). Losses at the gene ends were 11 bases for V and 5 bases for J; bases not matched to a gene: 7. The CDR3 sequence is 12 residues long. CDR3 region: CACRGLGETQYF. The CDR3 bases that were read are TGTGCCTGCAGGGGGCTGGGGGAGACC.

This clone turned up a few times. This likely reflects a read error, since a far larger clone is one base away. The read ends 3 residues shy of where the CDR3 ends; the end is completed using the germline J gene. The chain couples TRBV7-8 to TRBJ2-7; 9 nucleotides match TRBD1. Per germline, CDR1 SGHVS and CDR2 FQNEAQ. This CDR3 has 15 residues. The CDR3 bases that were read are TGTGGCAGCAGCTTAGGGTTCGGACAGGGGCGCGAG. Its translation is CGSSLGFGQGRE. The CDR3 reads in full as CGSSLGFGQGREQYF.

As to this clone: This sequence may be a read error, since a much larger clone differs from it by one base. The read stops 3 residues short of the end of the CDR3; the missing end is completed from the germline J gene. The chain uses TRBV19 and TRBJ1-5; D ambiguous. Germline V lookup: CDR1 LNHDA, CDR2 SQIVND (reference sequence). The CDR3 has 17 residues. The covered CDR3 bases are TGTGCCAGTACTATACTAGCTAGCAGCCATAGCAATCAGCCC. Translated: CASTILASSHSNQP. The whole CDR3 sequence reads CASTILASSHSNQPQHF.

This clone turned up a few times. A read error may explain this, as a much larger clone is one base away. From the germline J gene comes the end of the CDR3, since the read stops 3 residues before it. The chain uses TRBV11-3 and TRBJ2-3; 10 bases map to TRBD2. CDR1 and CDR2 (germline): SGHNT, YENEEA. The CDR3 spans 15 residues. CDR3 amino acids: CASSASGGATDAQYF. Incomplete CDR3 DNA: TGTGCCAGCAGCGCGAGCGGGGGGGCTACAGATGCG.

This clone was detected many times. The CDR3 goes on 3 residues after the read ends, and that part is filled in from the germline J gene. The chain combines TRBV7-2 with TRBJ2-7; TRBD2 is a possible D gene (5 bases). Trimming shortened V by 2 bases and J by 6 bases, and 11 bases separated the two germline ends. Germline V gene lookup returns CDR1 SGHTA and CDR2 FQGNSA. The CDR3 is 13 residues long. The covered CDR3 bases are TGTGCCAGCAGCTTATACGGGGAAACCGAG. It encodes CASSLYGETE. The CDR3 in full is CASSLYGETEQYF.

At least ten counts were recorded for this clone. The CDR3 end lies 3 residues beyond the end of the read and is filled in from the germline J gene. The gene calls are TRBV5-1 and TRBJ2-1; maybe TRBD2 (7 bases). CDR1 is SGHRS, CDR2 YFSETQ, per germline. The V gene lost 2 bases and the J gene lost 1 base, with 16 bases spanning the gap. This CDR3 is 17 amino acids long. The CDR3: CASSFPRGGGSYNEQFF. CDR3 bases read: TGCGCCAGCAGCTTTCCCAGGGGAGGGGGATCCTACAATGAG.

This clone was observed a handful of times. The read is 3 residues too short to cover the CDR3 end, so that end is filled in from the germline J gene. The J gene is TRBJ2-2, the V gene TRBV7-9; TRBD1 is a possible D gene (5 bases). Germline V gene lookup returns CDR1 SEHNR and CDR2 FQNEAQ (reference sequence). This CDR3 has 15 residues. The sequenced part of the CDR3 DNA is TGTGCCAGCAGCTTAGGCTGGGGCGTGTATGAAAAG. Translating it yields CASSLGWGVYEK. The entire CDR3 sequence reads CASSLGWGVYEKLFF.

This clone has more than one count but fewer than ten. The CDR3 end lies 3 residues beyond the end of the read and is filled in from the germline J gene. This chain joins TRBV6-1 and TRBJ1-2; TRBD1 might be the D (6 bases). The CDR3 runs 13 residues. Germline V CDR1 and CDR2: MNHNS, SASEGT. The CDR3: CASSGTETDTYTF. The sequenced part of the CDR3 DNA is TGTGCCAGCAGTGGGACAGAGACAGATACC.